This TCR beta chain was identified in a study of T cell changes during pregnancy in multiple sclerosis. Measured with immunoSEQ multiplex PCR; TCRdb has only the in-frame clones, and not every one. The table includes roughly 45,000 clones, approximately 95% detected once. V lost 7 bases and J lost 4; bases outside the gene matches: 7. CDR1 is LNHDA, CDR2 SQIVND, per germline (reference sequence). This CDR3 is 15 amino acids long. The sample here was CD8+ T cells from peripheral blood mononuclear cells, taken in the first trimester of pregnancy. The receptor was isolated from a female donor with multiple sclerosis, enrolled in a pregnancy study. The chain has TRBV19 and TRBJ2-1, with 10 positions matching TRBD1. CDR3 sequence reads: CASTKTGGAYNEQFF. Written as DNA, the CDR3 is TGTGCCAGTACAAAGACAGGGGGCGCTTACAATGAGCAGTTCTTC.